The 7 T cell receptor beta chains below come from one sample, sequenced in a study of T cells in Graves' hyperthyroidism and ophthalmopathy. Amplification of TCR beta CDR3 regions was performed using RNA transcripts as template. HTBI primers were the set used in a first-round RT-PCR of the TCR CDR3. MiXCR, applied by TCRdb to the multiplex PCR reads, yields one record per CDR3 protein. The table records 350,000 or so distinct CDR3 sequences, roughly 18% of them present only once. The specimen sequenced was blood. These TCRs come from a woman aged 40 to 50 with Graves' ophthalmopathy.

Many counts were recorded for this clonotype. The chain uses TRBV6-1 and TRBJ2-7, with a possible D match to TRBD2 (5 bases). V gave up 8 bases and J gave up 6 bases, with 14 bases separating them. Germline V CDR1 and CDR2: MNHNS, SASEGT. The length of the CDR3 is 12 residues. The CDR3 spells CASGRLQFEQYF. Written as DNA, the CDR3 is TGTGCCAGCGGTCGACTACAGTTCGAGCAGTACTTC.

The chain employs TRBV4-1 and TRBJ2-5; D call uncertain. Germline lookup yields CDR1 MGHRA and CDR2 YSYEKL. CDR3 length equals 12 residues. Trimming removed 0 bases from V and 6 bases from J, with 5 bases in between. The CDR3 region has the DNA TGCGCCAGCAGCCAAGAGGAAAAGACCCAGTACTTC. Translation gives CASSQEEKTQYF.

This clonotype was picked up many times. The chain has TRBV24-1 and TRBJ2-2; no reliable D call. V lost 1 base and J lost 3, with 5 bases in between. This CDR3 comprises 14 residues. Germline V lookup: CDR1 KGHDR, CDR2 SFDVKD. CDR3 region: CATSDFLYTGELFF. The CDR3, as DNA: TGTGCCACCAGTGATTTCCTTTACACCGGGGAGCTGTTTTTT.

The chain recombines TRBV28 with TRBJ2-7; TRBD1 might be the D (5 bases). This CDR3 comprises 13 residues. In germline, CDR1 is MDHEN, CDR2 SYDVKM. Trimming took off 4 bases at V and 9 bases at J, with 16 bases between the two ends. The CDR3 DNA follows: TGTGCCAGCAGTTCCGGACATCTGGACGCGCAGTACTTC. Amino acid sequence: CASSSGHLDAQYF.

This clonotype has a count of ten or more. CDR3 amino acids: CASSETSWGALFGYTF. Here the CDR3 DNA reads TGTGCCAGCAGTGAAACCTCCTGGGGGGCCCTGTTTGGCTACACCTTC. This sequence joins TRBV6-1 and TRBJ1-2; perhaps TRBD1 as D (6 bases). The CDR3 runs to 16 residues. Germline V gene lookup returns CDR1 MNHNS and CDR2 SASEGT. Trimming left V 2 bases short and J 7 bases short, with 20 bases between.

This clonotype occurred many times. Here the CDR3 reads CASSEDDSGDEQYF. Written as DNA, the CDR3 is TGTGCCAGCAGCGAGGACGACAGTGGGGACGAGCAGTACTTC. V and J are TRBV9 and TRBJ2-7; possible D gene TRBD1, 5 bases. The CDR3 loop spans 14 amino acids. From germline, CDR1 is SGDLS and CDR2 YYNGEE. V lost 3 bases to trimming and J lost 5 bases, with 15 bases between them.

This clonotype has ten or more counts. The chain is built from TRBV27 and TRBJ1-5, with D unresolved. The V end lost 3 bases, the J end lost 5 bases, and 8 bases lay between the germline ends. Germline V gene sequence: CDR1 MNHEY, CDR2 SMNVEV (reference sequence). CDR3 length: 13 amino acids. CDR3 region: CASSLLRYQPQHF. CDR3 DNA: TGTGCCAGCAGTTTGCTTCGCTATCAGCCCCAGCATTTT.